This TCR beta chain was sequenced for a study of cytomegalovirus exposure and HLA in healthy donors. Overall study results and limits: V- and J-gene trimming in TCR beta was tied to a missense DCLRE1C variant by an analysis performed later.

PCR amplification relied on 60 Vbeta primers (plus 13 Jbeta primers). Only in-frame clones appear in the TCRdb table, and some are missing; sequencing was by immunoSEQ multiplex PCR. The data show 120,000 or so clones, about two thirds seen once. Comment on this clone: Its antigen remains unknown.

The TCR comes from a man under 40 in good health and CMV-seronegative. The source material was PBMCs.

DNA of the CDR3: TGTGCCAGCTCACCAGGGGGGGCGCTTAGGAACACTGAAGCTTTCTTT. It specifies CASSPGGALRNTEAFF. This chain links TRBV18 with TRBJ1-1; a possible D gene is TRBD1 (6 bases). There are 16 residues in the CDR3. V lost 2 bases, J lost 1 base, and 14 bases lay in between. CDR1 and CDR2 (germline): KGHSH, LQKENI.